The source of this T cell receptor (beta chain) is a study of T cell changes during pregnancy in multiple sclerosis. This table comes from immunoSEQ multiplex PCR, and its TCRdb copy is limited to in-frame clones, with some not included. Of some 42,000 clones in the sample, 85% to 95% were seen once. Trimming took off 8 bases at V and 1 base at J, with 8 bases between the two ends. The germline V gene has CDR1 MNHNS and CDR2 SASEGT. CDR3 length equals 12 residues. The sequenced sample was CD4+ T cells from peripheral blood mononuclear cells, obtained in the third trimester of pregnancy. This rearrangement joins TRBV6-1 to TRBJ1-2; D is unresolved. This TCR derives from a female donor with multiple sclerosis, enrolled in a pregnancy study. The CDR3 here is CASHRGNYGYTF. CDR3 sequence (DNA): TGTGCCAGCCATCGCGGTAACTATGGCTACACCTTC.